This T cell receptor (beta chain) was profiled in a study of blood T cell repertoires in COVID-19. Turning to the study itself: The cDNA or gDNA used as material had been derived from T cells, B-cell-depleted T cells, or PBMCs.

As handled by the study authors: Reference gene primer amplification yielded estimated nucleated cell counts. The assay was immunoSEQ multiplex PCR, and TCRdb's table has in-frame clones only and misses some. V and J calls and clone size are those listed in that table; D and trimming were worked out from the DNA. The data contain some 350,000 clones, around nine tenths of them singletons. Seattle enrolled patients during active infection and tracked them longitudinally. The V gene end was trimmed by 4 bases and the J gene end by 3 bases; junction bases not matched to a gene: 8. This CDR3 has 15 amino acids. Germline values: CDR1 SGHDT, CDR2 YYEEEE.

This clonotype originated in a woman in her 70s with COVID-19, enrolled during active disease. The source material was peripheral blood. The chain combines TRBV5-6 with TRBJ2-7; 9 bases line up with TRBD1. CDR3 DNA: TGTGCCAGCAGCCAGAAACCGGGACAGGGCTACGAGCAGTACTTC. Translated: CASSQKPGQGYEQYF.